The 19 T cell receptor beta chains in this list originate from one sample, sequenced in a study of identical twins. TCRdb ran MiXCR on the 5' RACE reads and lists one entry per CDR3 protein. The sample yields 200,000 to 300,000 distinct CDR3 sequences, about 10% seen once. Sequencing was done on a sample of memory T cells sorted from blood. These receptors originate from a middle-aged man in good health.

In this sample, this clonotype turned up a few times. The chain joins TRBV7-2 to TRBJ2-5; D assignment may be TRBD1 or TRBD2 (5 bases each). The germline V gene encodes CDR1 SGHTA and CDR2 FQGNSA. Deletions cut 0 bases from V and 7 bases from J, with 15 bases between. This CDR3 has 15 residues. This CDR3 reads CASSLASPGTGTQYF. The CDR3 nucleotides read TGTGCCAGCAGCTTAGCCTCGCCGGGGACGGGGACCCAGTACTTC.

This clonotype was seen repeatedly, ten times or more. The J gene is TRBJ1-1, the V gene TRBV5-6; no firm D call. Trimming shortened V by 2 bases and J by 1 base, and 6 bases separated the two germline ends. Germline loops: CDR1 SGHDT, CDR2 YYEEEE. This CDR3 contains 13 residues. The CDR3 spells CASSLGRNTEAFF. The CDR3 DNA reads as TGTGCCAGCAGCTTAGGGAGGAACACTGAAGCTTTCTTT.

This clonotype was observed a handful of times. This chain links TRBV4-3 with TRBJ2-3; either TRBD1 or TRBD2 may fit D (7 bases each). V dropped 3 bases and J dropped 6 bases, with 19 bases sitting between them. This CDR3 contains 16 residues. Germline lookup yields CDR1 LGHNA and CDR2 YSLEER. CDR3 protein: CASSQVWGGGGDTQYF. CDR3 bases: TGCGCCAGCAGCCAGGTGTGGGGAGGGGGCGGGGATACGCAGTATTTT.

The sample holds many counts of this clonotype. V is TRBV6-5 and J is TRBJ2-3; D gene unclear. The V gene's germline CDR1 is MNHEY and CDR2 SVGAGI. V lost 0 bases and J 0 bases, leaving 10 bases between the germline ends. This CDR3 contains 16 residues. This CDR3 reads CASSYSTGRSTDTQYF. CDR3 coding DNA: TGTGCCAGCAGTTACTCGACCGGGCGAAGCACAGATACGCAGTATTTT.

The chain joins TRBV18 to TRBJ2-1, with no clear D. CDR1 KGHSH and CDR2 LQKENI come from the germline V gene. This CDR3 has 13 residues. With 6 bases removed from V and 4 bases from J, the gap between germline ends came to 10 bases. The CDR3 DNA reads as TGTGCCAGCTCTTCGGGCCCTTACAATGAGCAGTTCTTC. Translation: CASSSGPYNEQFF. Together with reference TRBV18 and TRBJ2-1, the CDR3 gives the full variable domain: NAGVMQNPRHLVRRRGQEARLRCSPMKGHSHVYWYRQLPEEGLKFMVYLQKENIIDESGMPKERFSAEFPKEGPSILRIQQVVRGDSAAYFCASSSGPYNEQFFGPGTRLTVL.

The genes are TRBV14 and TRBJ2-1, with D perhaps matching TRBD2 (5 bases). V lost 3 bases and J lost 4, with 16 bases in between. The CDR3 runs 16 residues. Germline V gene lookup returns CDR1 SGHDN and CDR2 FVKESK. The CDR3 nucleotides read TGTGCCAGCAGCCAGCTGACTAACGGATCTTACAATGAGCAGTTCTTC. It codes for CASSQLTNGSYNEQFF. Combining the CDR3 with reference TRBV14 and TRBJ2-1 gives the whole variable domain EAGVTQFPSHSVIEKGQTVTLRCDPISGHDNLYWYRRVMGKEIKFLLHFVKESKQDESGMPNNRFLAERTGGTYSTLKVQPAELEDSGVYFCASSQLTNGSYNEQFFGPGTRLTVL.

This clonotype was seen a few times. The chain combines TRBV27 with TRBJ2-1; D is unclear. Germline lookup yields CDR1 MNHEY and CDR2 SMNVEV (reference sequence). V lost 4 bases and J lost 12, with 13 bases in between. This CDR3 spans 12 amino acids. This CDR3 reads CASSSPRVGQFF. DNA of the CDR3: TGTGCCAGCAGTTCCCCAAGGGTGGGGCAGTTCTTC.

This chain links TRBV18 with TRBJ2-5; D perhaps matches TRBD2 (5 bases). The CDR3 covers 15 residues. The V end was cut by 2 bases, the J end by 5 bases, with 15 bases between. The germline V gene encodes CDR1 KGHSH and CDR2 LQKENI. In DNA, the CDR3 is TGTGCCAGCTCACCAACCGGGATACCCTGGGAGACCCAGTACTTC. It yields the protein CASSPTGIPWETQYF.

In its sample, this clonotype was seen a few times. This sequence joins TRBV28 and TRBJ1-2, with 7 bases fitting TRBD1. Germline V gene sequence: CDR1 MDHEN, CDR2 SYDVKM. The CDR3 consists of 12 residues. V gave up 5 bases and J gave up 8 bases; unmatched junction bases: 5. The CDR3 sequence is CASSETGKGYTF. CDR3 nucleotide sequence: TGTGCCAGCAGTGAGACAGGGAAAGGCTACACCTTC.

The chain joins TRBV9 to TRBJ1-2; no reliable D call. Germline CDR1 is SGDLS and CDR2 is YYNGEE. The CDR3 totals 14 residues. The ends were cut back, 0 bases at V and 4 bases at J, with 10 bases in the middle. This chain's CDR3 is CASSVDSSSYGYTF. The CDR3 nucleotides are TGTGCCAGCAGCGTAGATTCAAGTAGCTATGGCTACACCTTC.

The V gene is TRBV12-3 or TRBV12-4, the J gene TRBJ2-5; D unresolved. The CDR3 spans 13 residues. The V and J ends lost 2 bases and 5 bases respectively, with 9 bases between them. The CDR3 region is CASSLNIGETQYF. The CDR3 nucleotides are TGTGCCAGCAGTTTAAACATTGGGGAGACCCAGTACTTC.

The chain couples TRBV5-1 to TRBJ2-1; 9 nucleotides line up with TRBD1. The length of the CDR3 is 16 residues. Trimming took 0 bases from V and 6 from J; bases not matched to a gene: 7. Germline V gives CDR1 SGHRS, CDR2 YFSETQ. CDR3 loop: CASSLGVSTGGNEQFF. CDR3 in DNA: TGCGCCAGCAGCTTGGGGGTTTCGACAGGGGGCAATGAGCAGTTCTTC.

This clonotype showed up many times. The gene calls are TRBV4-3 and TRBJ1-1; D is possibly TRBD1 (6 bases). CDR1 is LGHNA and CDR2 is YSLEER in the germline V gene. The length of the CDR3 is 15 residues. Trimming removed 0 bases from V and 7 bases from J, with 15 bases in between. For the CDR3, the DNA is TGCGCCAGCAGCCAAGACGGAACAGGGTTTGGTGAAGCTTTCTTT. As protein: CASSQDGTGFGEAFF.

In this sample, this clonotype turned up many times. The chain uses TRBV9 and TRBJ1-2, with a weak D call TRBD1 (6 bases). The CDR3 length is 13 residues. Germline V lookup: CDR1 SGDLS, CDR2 YYNGEE. The germline V and J ends were trimmed by 0 bases and 7 bases, with 10 bases remaining between them. The CDR3 protein is CASSVEQGFGYTF. The CDR3 nucleotides read TGTGCCAGCAGCGTAGAACAGGGCTTTGGCTACACCTTC.

This clonotype was detected a few times. The chain carries TRBV7-8 and TRBJ2-3; 8 positions match TRBD2. The CDR3 loop spans 14 amino acids. Germline CDR1 and CDR2: SGHVS and FQNEAQ. Trimming removed 7 bases from V and 6 bases from J; junction bases left unmatched: 9. The CDR3 coding sequence is TGTGCCAGCAACCGACTAGCGAGCGGGGATACGCAGTATTTT. This encodes CASNRLASGDTQYF. Supplemented by reference TRBV7-8 and TRBJ2-3, the full variable domain reads GAGVSQSPRYKVAKRGQDVALRCDPISGHVSLFWYQQALGQGPEFLTYFQNEAQLDKSGLPSDRFFAERPEGSVSTLKIQRTQQEDSAVYLCASNRLASGDTQYFGPGTRLTVL.

The chain has TRBV6-1 and TRBJ2-2; TRBD2 aligns across 7 bases. Germline CDR1 reads MNHNS; CDR2 reads SASEGT. This CDR3 has 16 amino acids. J was trimmed by 4 bases and V by 6 bases; bases with no gene match: 11. The CDR3 reads CASRGNGGKGTGELFF. CDR3 DNA sequence: TGTGCCAGCAGGGGAAACGGGGGGAAGGGCACCGGGGAGCTGTTTTTT.

This clonotype was observed at least ten times. This chain connects TRBV5-6 to TRBJ2-3; 10 positions agree with TRBD2. This CDR3 is 16 amino acids long. Germline lookup yields CDR1 SGHDT and CDR2 YYEEEE. J was trimmed by 6 bases and V by 3 bases; bases with no gene match: 10. The CDR3: CASSSELAGMGDTQYF. CDR3 nucleotides: TGTGCCAGCAGCTCGGAACTAGCGGGGATGGGGGATACGCAGTATTTT.

In its sample, this clonotype was seen a few times. The chain links TRBV4-3 to TRBJ2-5; D remains ambiguous. The CDR3 covers 12 residues. The germline V and J ends were trimmed by 6 bases and 5 bases, with 10 bases remaining between them. Germline-derived CDR1 and CDR2 are LGHNA and YSLEER. In DNA form, the CDR3 reads TGCGCCAGCAGGGATGCACGGGAGACCCAGTACTTC. Its translation: CASRDARETQYF.

Ten or more counts support this clonotype. J is TRBJ2-3 and V is TRBV20-1; a weak D match, TRBD2 (7 bases). V was shortened by 0 bases and J by 5 bases, with 18 bases between the two germline ends. The CDR3 length is 16 residues. In germline, CDR1 is DFQATT, CDR2 SNEGSKA (reference sequence). The CDR3 loop reads CSAREGAGAYLDTQYF. For the CDR3, the DNA is TGCAGTGCTAGAGAAGGGGCGGGGGCTTATTTAGATACGCAGTATTTT.